The T cell receptor (beta chain) under discussion was sequenced for a study of T-cell reconstitution after alpha-beta-depleted transplantation in children. Study results and caveats: Reported findings indicate that, about two months after transplant, alpha-beta T cells came from several hundred expanded clones, which were derived from non-depleted graft cells. From newly produced T cells came most of the T-cell counts and diversity one year after transplant.

This clonotype showed up many times. Its antigen is as yet unknown. Molecular barcoding with unique molecular identifiers was used for the TCRbeta library. Each CDR3 protein is one row after TCRdb ran MiXCR on the PCR reads. Of about 70,000 distinct CDR3 sequences listed, 9.5% to 13% are singletons. This clonotype originated in a boy aged 5-17 years with acute myeloid leukemia, due to receive a stem cell transplant. Sequencing used PBMCs, obtained before TCRalphabeta/CD19-depleted stem cell transplant.

CDR3 sequence: CATSSQSGGTEAFF. DNA of the CDR3: TGTGCCACCAGCAGCCAGTCGGGAGGCACTGAAGCTTTCTTT. The chain has TRBV15 and TRBJ1-1; D unresolved. This CDR3 region has 14 residues. V lost 3 bases and J 4 bases, leaving 12 bases between the germline ends. In germline, CDR1 is LNHNV, CDR2 YYDKDF (reference sequence).